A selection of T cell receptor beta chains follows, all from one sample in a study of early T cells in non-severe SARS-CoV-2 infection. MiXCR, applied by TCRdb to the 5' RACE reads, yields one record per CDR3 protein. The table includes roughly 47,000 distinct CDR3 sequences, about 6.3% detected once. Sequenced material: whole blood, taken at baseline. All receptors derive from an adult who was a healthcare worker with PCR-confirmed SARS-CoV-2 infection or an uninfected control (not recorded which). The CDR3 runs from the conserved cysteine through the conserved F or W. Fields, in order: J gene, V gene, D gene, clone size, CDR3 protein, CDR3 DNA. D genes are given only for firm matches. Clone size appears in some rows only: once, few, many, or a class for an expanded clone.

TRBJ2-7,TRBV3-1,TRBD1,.,CASRATGGKDEQYF,TGTGCCAGCAGGGCGACAGGGGGGAAGGACGAGCAGTACTTC
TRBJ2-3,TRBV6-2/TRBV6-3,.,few,CASTITGDTQYF,TGTGCCAGCACCATAACGGGGGATACGCAGTATTTT
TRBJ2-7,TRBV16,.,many,CASSQSVEQYF,TGTGCCAGCAGCCAGAGCGTCGAGCAGTACTTC
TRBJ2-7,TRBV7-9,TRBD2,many,CASRRGEYEQYF,TGTGCCTCCCGGCGGGGGGAGTATGAGCAGTACTTC
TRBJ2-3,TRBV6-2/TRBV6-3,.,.,CASRTDGGRHTQYF,TGTGCCAGCAGGACTGACGGGGGAAGGCATACGCAGTATTTT
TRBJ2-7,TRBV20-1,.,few,CSALLGAYEQYF,TGCAGTGCCCTACTAGGGGCCTACGAGCAGTACTTC
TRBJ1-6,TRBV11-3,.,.,CASSLGPVNSPLHF,TGTGCCAGCAGCTTAGGCCCGGTAAATTCACCCCTCCACTTT
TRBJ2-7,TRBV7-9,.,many,CASSFVLQEAEQYF,TGTGCCAGCAGCTTCGTCCTCCAAGAAGCCGAGCAGTACTTC
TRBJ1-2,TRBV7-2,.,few,CASSSPGRQNYGYTF,TGTGCCAGCAGCTCTCCGGGACGGCAAAACTATGGCTACACCTTC
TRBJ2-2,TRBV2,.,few,CASEGRKNTGELFF,TGTGCCAGCGAGGGGAGGAAGAACACCGGGGAGCTGTTTTTT
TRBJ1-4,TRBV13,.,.,CASSWRDANEKLFF,TGTGCCAGCAGCTGGAGGGATGCTAATGAAAAACTGTTTTTT
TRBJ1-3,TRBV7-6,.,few,CASSLSGTGNTIYF,TGTGCCAGCAGCTTATCAGGGACTGGAAACACCATATATTTT
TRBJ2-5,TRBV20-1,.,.,CSARLAPKTQYF,TGCAGTGCTAGACTAGCGCCAAAGACCCAGTACTTC
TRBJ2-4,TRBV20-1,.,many,CSAKGGGLAKNIQYF,TGCAGTGCTAAGGGTGGAGGGCTAGCCAAAAACATTCAGTACTTC
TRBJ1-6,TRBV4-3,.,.,CASSQGHGVSPLHF,TGCGCCAGCAGCCAGGGCCACGGGGTATCACCCCTCCACTTT
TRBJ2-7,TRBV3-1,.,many,CASSQEGYEQYF,TGTGCCAGCAGCCAAGAGGGGTACGAGCAGTACTTC
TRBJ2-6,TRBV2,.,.,CASYQVRSGANVLTF,TGTGCCAGCTATCAAGTGCGCTCTGGGGCCAACGTCCTGACTTTC
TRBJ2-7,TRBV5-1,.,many,CASSLGLVYEQYF,TGCGCCAGCAGCTTGGGACTAGTCTACGAGCAGTACTTC
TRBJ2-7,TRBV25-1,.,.,CASSELGKQYF,TGTGCCAGCAGTGAATTAGGGAAGCAGTACTTC
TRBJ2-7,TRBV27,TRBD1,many,CASRQDRAQSYEQYF,TGTGCCAGCAGACAGGACAGGGCGCAGTCCTACGAGCAGTACTTC
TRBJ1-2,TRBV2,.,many,CASGNLANYGYTF,TGTGCCAGCGGGAATCTGGCTAACTATGGCTACACCTTC
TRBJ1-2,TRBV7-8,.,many,CASSLAGDTLYGYTF,TGTGCCAGCAGCTTAGCGGGGGACACACTCTATGGCTACACCTTC
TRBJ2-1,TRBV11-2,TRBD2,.,CASSLFSGGAAFEQFF,TGTGCCAGCAGCCTATTTAGCGGGGGGGCCGCTTTCGAGCAGTTCTTC
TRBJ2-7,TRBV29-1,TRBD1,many,CSVERQGDEQYF,TGCAGCGTTGAGCGCCAGGGGGACGAGCAGTACTTC
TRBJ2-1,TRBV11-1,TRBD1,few,CASSPTTGGMYNEQFF,TGTGCCAGCAGCCCAACGACAGGGGGCATGTACAATGAGCAGTTCTTC
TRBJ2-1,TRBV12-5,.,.,CASGLSGARDEQFF,TGTGCTAGTGGTTTGTCAGGGGCACGCGATGAGCAGTTCTTC
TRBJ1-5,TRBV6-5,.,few,CASTHREGNQPQHF,TGTGCCAGCACACACAGGGAGGGCAATCAGCCCCAGCATTTT
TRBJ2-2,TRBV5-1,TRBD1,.,CASSVTGGETGELFF,TGCGCCAGCAGCGTGACAGGGGGCGAGACCGGGGAGCTGTTTTTT
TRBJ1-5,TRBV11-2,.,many,CASSPDENQPQHF,TGTGCCAGCAGCCCAGATGAAAATCAGCCCCAGCATTTT
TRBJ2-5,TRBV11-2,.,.,CASSLAGPRTQYF,TGTGCCAGCAGCTTAGCCGGGCCTCGGACCCAGTACTTC
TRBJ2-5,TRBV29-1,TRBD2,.,CSAGTSGGLTETQYF,TGCAGCGCCGGGACTAGCGGGGGATTAACGGAGACCCAGTACTTC
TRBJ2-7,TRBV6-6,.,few,CASGREPKTGGEQYF,TGTGCCAGCGGCAGGGAGCCCAAAACGGGCGGCGAGCAGTACTTC
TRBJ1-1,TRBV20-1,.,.,CSAPQGGWNTEAFF,TGCAGTGCTCCCCAGGGAGGGTGGAACACTGAAGCTTTCTTT
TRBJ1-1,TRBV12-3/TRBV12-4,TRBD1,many,CASSFYRGTEAFF,TGTGCCAGCAGTTTTTACAGGGGAACTGAAGCTTTCTTT
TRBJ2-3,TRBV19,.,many,CASSTADTQYF,TGTGCCAGTAGCACAGCAGATACGCAGTATTTT